The T cell receptor (beta chain) described here comes from a study of beta chain features in type 1 diabetes. Germline V gives CDR1 LGHNA, CDR2 YNFKEQ. The V gene lost 1 base and the J gene lost 4 bases, with 16 bases spanning the gap. There are 16 residues in the CDR3. Sequencing targeted expressed TCRB transcripts, as all isolated RNA had been reverse transcribed. TCRdb keeps only in-frame clones here, not all; method: immunoSEQ multiplex PCR. This table holds roughly 500,000 clones, roughly 30% found once. One heparinised blood draw averaging about 110 mL was given by each donor. The clonotype comes from a man between 18 and 35 years old in good health. Source material: naive CD4+ T cells from blood. The chain couples TRBV4-2 to TRBJ2-5; D is perhaps TRBD1 (6 bases). The CDR3 bases are TGTGCCAGCAGCCAAGTCGGGTCAGGGGCGGGAGAGACCCAGTACTTC. This translates into CASSQVGSGAGETQYF.